This T cell receptor (beta chain) came from a study of T-cell memory formation after mild COVID-19. This CDR3 comprises 16 residues. Germline V gene sequence: CDR1 SGHNT, CDR2 YYREEE (reference sequence). V was clipped by 4 bases and J by 5 bases; unmatched bases: 8. A single record per CDR3 protein comes from TCRdb applying MiXCR to the 5' RACE reads. Counted here are 410,000 or so distinct CDR3 sequences, 20% to 30% occurring once; the ten biggest clones make up 10% to 15%. In this sample, this clonotype turned up a few times. This chain connects TRBV5-4 to TRBJ2-5, with 13 bases matching TRBD2. This clonotype was sampled from an adult woman who had mild COVID-19 (a few samples of this study predate the infection). Cell type and time point are not known. The sequenced material came from PBMCs or a T cell subset sorted from them (not recorded which). The CDR3 nucleotides are TGTGCCAGCAGCGTCGGGACTAGCGGGATGGGGGAGACCCAGTACTTC. Protein: CASSVGTSGMGETQYF.